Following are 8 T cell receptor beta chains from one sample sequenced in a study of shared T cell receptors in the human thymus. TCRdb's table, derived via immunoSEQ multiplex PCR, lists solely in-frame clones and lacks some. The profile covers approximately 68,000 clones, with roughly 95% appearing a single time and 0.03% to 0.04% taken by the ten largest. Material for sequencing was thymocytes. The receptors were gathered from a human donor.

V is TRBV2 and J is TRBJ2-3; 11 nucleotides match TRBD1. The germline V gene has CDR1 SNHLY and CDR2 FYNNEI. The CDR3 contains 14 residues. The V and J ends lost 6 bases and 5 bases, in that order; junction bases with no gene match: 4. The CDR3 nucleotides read TGTGCCAGCAGGGACAGGGGGCGTGTAGATACGCAGTATTTT. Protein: CASRDRGRVDTQYF.

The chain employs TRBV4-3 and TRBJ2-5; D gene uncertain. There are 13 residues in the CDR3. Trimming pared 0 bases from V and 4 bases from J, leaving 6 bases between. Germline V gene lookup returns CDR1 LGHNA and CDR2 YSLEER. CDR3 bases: TGCGCCAGCAGCCAAGAGACCGGAGAGACCCAGTACTTC. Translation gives CASSQETGETQYF.

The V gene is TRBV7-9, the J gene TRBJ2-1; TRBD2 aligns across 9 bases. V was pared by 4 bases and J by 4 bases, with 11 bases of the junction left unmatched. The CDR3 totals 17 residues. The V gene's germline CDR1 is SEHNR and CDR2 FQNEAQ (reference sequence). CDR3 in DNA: TGTGCCAGCAGCTCCGCCCCCGCGGGGGGGGATTACAATGAGCAGTTCTTC. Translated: CASSSAPAGGDYNEQFF.

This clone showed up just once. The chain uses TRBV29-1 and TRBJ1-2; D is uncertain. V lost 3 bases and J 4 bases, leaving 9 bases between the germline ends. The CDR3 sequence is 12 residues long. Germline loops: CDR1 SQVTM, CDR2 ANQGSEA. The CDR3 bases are TGCAGCGTTGAGGTAGCGTCCTATGGCTACACCTTC. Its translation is CSVEVASYGYTF.

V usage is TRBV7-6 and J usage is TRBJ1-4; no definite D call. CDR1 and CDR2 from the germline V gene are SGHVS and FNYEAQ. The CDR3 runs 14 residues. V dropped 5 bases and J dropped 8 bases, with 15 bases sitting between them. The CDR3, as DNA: TGTGCCAGCAGCCCCAGATTGGGGTTCGAAAAACTGTTTTTT. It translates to CASSPRLGFEKLFF.

CDR3 amino acids: CASSPTGEMNTEAFF. For the CDR3, the DNA is TGTGCCAGCTCACCGACAGGGGAGATGAACACTGAAGCTTTCTTT. The chain couples TRBV18 to TRBJ1-1, with TRBD1 matching over 8 bases. Per germline, CDR1 KGHSH and CDR2 LQKENI. V gave up 3 bases and J gave up 0 bases; unmatched junction bases: 3. The CDR3 spans 15 residues.

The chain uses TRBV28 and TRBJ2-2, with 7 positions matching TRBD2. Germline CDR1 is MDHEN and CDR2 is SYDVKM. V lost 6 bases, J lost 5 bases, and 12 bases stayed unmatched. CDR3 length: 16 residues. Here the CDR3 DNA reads TGTGCCAGCAGGCATCCCCGGGGGGAACAAACCGGGGAGCTGTTTTTT. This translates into CASRHPRGEQTGELFF.

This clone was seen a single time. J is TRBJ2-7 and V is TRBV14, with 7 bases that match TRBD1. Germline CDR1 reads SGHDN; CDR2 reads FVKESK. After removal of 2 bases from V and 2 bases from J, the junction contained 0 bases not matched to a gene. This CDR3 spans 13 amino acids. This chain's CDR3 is CASSQTGAYEQYF. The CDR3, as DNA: TGTGCCAGCAGCCAAACAGGGGCCTACGAGCAGTACTTC.